A single sample is the source of the 14 T cell receptor beta chains below, sequenced in a study of cytomegalovirus exposure and HLA in healthy donors. With 60 Vbeta and 13 Jbeta primers, the PCR was carried out. Using immunoSEQ multiplex PCR, the repertoire was profiled, and TCRdb retains in-frame clones only, with some absent. Seen here are 150,000 to 250,000 clones, 65% to 80% observed once, and the top ten hold under 4.5%. Sequencing used PBMCs. These receptors all come from a woman aged 25-40 years in good health and CMV-seropositive.

This chain joins TRBV7-7 and TRBJ2-3; TRBD2 matches at 11 bases. The junction had 10 bases not matched to a gene; V was cut back by 5 bases and J by 0 bases. The germline V gene encodes CDR1 SSHAT and CDR2 FNYEAQ (reference sequence). The CDR3 runs 18 residues. CDR3 sequence (DNA): TGTGCCAGCAGCCCTCGGCCTAGCGGGAGGAAGAGCACAGATACGCAGTATTTT. It translates to CASSPRPSGRKSTDTQYF.

The table lists this clone with a few counts. The chain couples TRBV28 to TRBJ2-7; D may be TRBD1 (6 bases). V lost 3 bases, J lost 6 bases, and 12 bases lay in between. Germline V gives CDR1 MDHEN, CDR2 SYDVKM. The CDR3 is 13 residues long. As DNA, the CDR3 is TGTGCCAGCAGTTTGGGGGCACACCGCGAGCAGTACTTC. Its translation: CASSLGAHREQYF.

V and J are TRBV19 and TRBJ1-6, with D possibly being TRBD1 (5 bases). CDR1 is LNHDA and CDR2 is SQIVND in the germline V gene (reference sequence). The germline V and J ends were trimmed by 6 bases and 4 bases, with 10 bases remaining between them. The CDR3 totals 14 residues. The CDR3 DNA is TGTGCCAGTAGGCCCCGGGGGTATAATTCACCCCTCCACTTT. Residues: CASRPRGYNSPLHF.

The chain has TRBV5-5 and TRBJ2-7; 12 bases map to TRBD2. This CDR3 comprises 16 residues. After removal of 0 bases from V and 5 bases from J, the junction contained 6 bases not matched to a gene. Germline values: CDR1 SGHKS, CDR2 YYEKEE (reference sequence). The CDR3 is CASSLGLAGDNHEQYF. Written as DNA, the CDR3 is TGTGCCAGCAGCTTGGGACTAGCGGGAGATAATCACGAGCAGTACTTC.

This clone has a handful of counts. The chain uses TRBV5-1 and TRBJ2-7, with TRBD1 matching 7 bases. CDR1 is SGHRS, CDR2 YFSETQ, per germline. The CDR3 totals 14 residues. V dropped 2 bases and J dropped 0; count of bases not matched to a gene: 2. CDR3 sequence reads: CASSLQGNSYEQYF. The CDR3, as DNA: TGCGCCAGCAGCTTACAGGGGAACTCCTACGAGCAGTACTTC. The complete variable domain, with remaining parts taken from reference TRBV5-1 and TRBJ2-7, reads KAGVTQTPRYLIKTRGQQVTLSCSPISGHRSVSWYQQTPGQGLQFLFEYFSETQRNKGNFPGRFSGRQFSNSRSEMNVSTLELGDSALYLCASSLQGNSYEQYFGPGTRLTVT.

CDR3 in amino acids: CASSLSTVFNYGYTF. In nucleotides, the CDR3 is TGTGCCAGCAGCTTGAGCACAGTATTCAACTATGGCTACACCTTC. The chain employs TRBV5-6 and TRBJ1-2; D gene ambiguous. Germline V gives CDR1 SGHDT, CDR2 YYEEEE. V was trimmed by 1 base and J by 2 bases, leaving 12 bases between them. The CDR3 extends over 15 amino acids. Filled out from reference TRBV5-6 and TRBJ1-2, the complete variable domain reads DAGVTQSPTHLIKTRGQQVTLRCSPKSGHDTVSWYQQALGQGPQFIFQYYEEEERQRGNFPDRFSGHQFPNYSSELNVNALLLGDSALYLCASSLSTVFNYGYTFGSGTRLTVV.

This clone was found a few times. The chain is built from TRBV23-1 and TRBJ2-1; D perhaps matches TRBD2 (5 bases). TRBV23-1 carries the ORF label, with uncertain function. There are 15 residues in the CDR3. V lost 1 base to trimming and J lost 9 bases, with 16 bases between them. This chain's CDR3 is CASSQYGLPRGEQFF. In nucleotides, the CDR3 is TGCGCCAGCAGTCAATACGGACTTCCCCGGGGTGAGCAGTTCTTC.

CDR3: CASSQEQGTDTQYF. CDR3 nucleotide sequence: TGTGCCAGCAGCCAAGAACAGGGCACAGATACGCAGTATTTT. This sequence joins TRBV4-2 and TRBJ2-3; D is possibly TRBD1 (5 bases). Germline-derived CDR1 and CDR2 are LGHNA and YNFKEQ. The CDR3 spans 14 residues. Between the trimmed V and J ends, which lost 0 bases and 1 base, there was a span of 5 bases.

V is TRBV4-3 and J is TRBJ2-2; 7 positions match TRBD1. CDR3 length: 17 residues. Germline CDR1 is LGHNA and CDR2 is YSLEER. V lost 5 bases and J lost 5; bases outside the gene matches: 14. The CDR3 nucleotides are TGCGCCAGCAGCATAGACAGGGCGGGCTCGGGGACCGGGGAGCTGTTTTTT. It is translated as CASSIDRAGSGTGELFF.

About this clone: In the same sample, other DNA sequences code for this CDR3. The chain links TRBV4-1 to TRBJ1-5; D not resolved. Germline V gene lookup returns CDR1 MGHRA and CDR2 YSYEKL. The CDR3 length is 13 residues. V gave up 1 base and J gave up 4 bases, with 5 bases separating them. CDR3 sequence reads: CASSQAGNQPQHF. CDR3 sequence (DNA): TGCGCCAGCAGCCAAGCCGGGAATCAGCCCCAGCATTTT.

This chain uses TRBV7-8 with TRBJ1-4; 10 bases map to TRBD1. This CDR3 is 15 amino acids long. The germline V gene has CDR1 SGHVS and CDR2 FQNEAQ. V gave up 4 bases and J gave up 6 bases; unmatched junction bases: 5. The CDR3 is CASSSTTGGYEKLFF. In DNA, the CDR3 is TGTGCCAGCAGCTCAACGACAGGGGGCTATGAAAAACTGTTTTTT.

The CDR3 region is CASSQEPGNNSPLHF. The CDR3 DNA is TGCGCCAGCAGCCAAGAGCCCGGGAATAATTCACCCCTCCACTTT. The chain employs TRBV4-1 and TRBJ1-6; D unresolved. CDR3 length: 15 amino acids. The V gene lost 0 bases and the J gene lost 5 bases, with 8 bases spanning the gap. CDR1 and CDR2 from the germline V gene are MGHRA and YSYEKL.

The chain links TRBV7-9 to TRBJ1-1; perhaps TRBD1 as D (6 bases). Per germline, CDR1 SEHNR and CDR2 FQNEAQ (reference sequence). Trimming stripped 5 bases from V and 4 bases from J, with 11 bases between. The length of the CDR3 is 13 residues. CDR3 bases: TGTGCCAGCAGCCTCAACAGGGCCACTGAAGCTTTCTTT. Amino acids: CASSLNRATEAFF. The full variable domain, rest sourced from reference TRBV7-9 and TRBJ1-1, is DTGVSQNPRHKITKRGQNVTFRCDPISEHNRLYWYRQTLGQGPEFLTYFQNEAQLEKSRLLSDRFSAERPKGSFSTLEIQRTEQGDSAMYLCASSLNRATEAFFGQGTRLTVV.

This clone has a handful of counts. The genes are TRBV4-3 and TRBJ2-5, with 8 bases that match TRBD1. Germline V CDR1 and CDR2: LGHNA, YSLEER. CDR3 length: 13 amino acids. The V gene end was trimmed by 4 bases and the J gene end by 4 bases; junction bases not matched to a gene: 2. CDR3 nucleotides: TGCGCCAGCAGCCGAACAGGGGGAGAGACCCAGTACTTC. Protein sequence: CASSRTGGETQYF.